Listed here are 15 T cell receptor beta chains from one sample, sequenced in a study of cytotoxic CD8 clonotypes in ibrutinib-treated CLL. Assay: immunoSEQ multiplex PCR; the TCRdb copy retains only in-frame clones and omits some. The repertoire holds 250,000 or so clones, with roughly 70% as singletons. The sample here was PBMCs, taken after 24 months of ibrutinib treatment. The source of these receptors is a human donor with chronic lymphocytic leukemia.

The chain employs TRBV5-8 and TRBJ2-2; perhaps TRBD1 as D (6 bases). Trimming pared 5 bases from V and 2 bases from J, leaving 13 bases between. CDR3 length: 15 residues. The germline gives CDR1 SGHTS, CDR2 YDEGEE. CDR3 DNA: TGTGCCAGCAGACCTTCCGGGACAAACACCGGGGAGCTGTTTTTT. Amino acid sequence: CASRPSGTNTGELFF.

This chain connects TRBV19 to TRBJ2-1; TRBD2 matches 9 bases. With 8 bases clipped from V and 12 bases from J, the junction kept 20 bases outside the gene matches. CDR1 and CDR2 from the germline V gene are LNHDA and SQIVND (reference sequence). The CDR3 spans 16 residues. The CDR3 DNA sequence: TGTGCCAGTGGTGGGGGGCTAGCGGGACGCTATCGAGGGCAGTTCTTC. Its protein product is CASGGGLAGRYRGQFF.

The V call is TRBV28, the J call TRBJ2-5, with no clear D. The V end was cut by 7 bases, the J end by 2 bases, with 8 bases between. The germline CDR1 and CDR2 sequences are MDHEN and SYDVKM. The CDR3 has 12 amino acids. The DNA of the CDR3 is TGTGCCAGCAAACAGTTACAAGAGACCCAGTACTTC. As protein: CASKQLQETQYF. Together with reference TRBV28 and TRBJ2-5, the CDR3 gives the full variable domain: DVKVTQSSRYLVKRTGEKVFLECVQDMDHENMFWYRQDPGLGLRLIYFSYDVKMKEKGDIPEGYSVSREKKERFSLILESASTNQTSMYLCASKQLQETQYFGPGTRLLVL.

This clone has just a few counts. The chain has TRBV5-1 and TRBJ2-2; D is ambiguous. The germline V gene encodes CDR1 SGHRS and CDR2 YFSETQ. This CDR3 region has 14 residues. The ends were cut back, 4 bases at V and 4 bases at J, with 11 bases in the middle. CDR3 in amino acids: CASSPNGPTGELFF. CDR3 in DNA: TGCGCCAGCAGCCCCAACGGACCCACCGGGGAGCTGTTTTTT.

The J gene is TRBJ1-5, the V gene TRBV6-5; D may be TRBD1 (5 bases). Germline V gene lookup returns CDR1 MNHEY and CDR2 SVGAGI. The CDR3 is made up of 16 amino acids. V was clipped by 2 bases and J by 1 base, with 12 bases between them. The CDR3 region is CASSYGGPQSNQPQHF. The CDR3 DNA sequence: TGTGCCAGCAGTTACGGGGGACCGCAAAGCAATCAGCCCCAGCATTTT.

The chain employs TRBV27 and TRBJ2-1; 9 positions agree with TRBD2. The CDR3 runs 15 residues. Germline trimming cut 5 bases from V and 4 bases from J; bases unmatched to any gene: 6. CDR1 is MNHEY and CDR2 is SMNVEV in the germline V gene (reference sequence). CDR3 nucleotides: TGTGCCAGCAGTCTAACTAGCGGGCCTTACAATGAGCAGTTCTTC. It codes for CASSLTSGPYNEQFF.

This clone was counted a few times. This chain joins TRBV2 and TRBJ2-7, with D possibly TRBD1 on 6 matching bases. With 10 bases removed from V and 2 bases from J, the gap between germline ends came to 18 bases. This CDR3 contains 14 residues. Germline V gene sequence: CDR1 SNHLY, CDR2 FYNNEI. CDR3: CATAGRGPTYEQYF. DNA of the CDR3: TGTGCCACCGCGGGCAGGGGTCCCACCTACGAGCAGTACTTC. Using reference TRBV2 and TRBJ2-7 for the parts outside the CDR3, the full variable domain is EPEVTQTPSHQVTQMGQEVILRCVPISNHLYFYWYRQILGQKVEFLVSFYNNEISEKSEIFDDQFSVERPDGSNFTLKIRSTKLEDSAMYFCATAGRGPTYEQYFGPGTRLTVT.

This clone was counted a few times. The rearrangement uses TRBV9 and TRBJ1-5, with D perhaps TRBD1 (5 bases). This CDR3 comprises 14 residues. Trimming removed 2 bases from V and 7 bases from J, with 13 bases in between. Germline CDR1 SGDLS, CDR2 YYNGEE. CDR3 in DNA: TGTGCCAGCAGCGTTACAGGTCTAGGCCAGCCCCAGCATTTT. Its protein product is CASSVTGLGQPQHF.

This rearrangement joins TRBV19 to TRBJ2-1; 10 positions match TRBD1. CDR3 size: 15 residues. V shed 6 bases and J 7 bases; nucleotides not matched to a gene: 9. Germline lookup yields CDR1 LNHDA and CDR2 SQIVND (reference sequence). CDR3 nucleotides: TGTGCCAGTAGATCGGGGGACAGGGGACGGAATGAGCAGTTCTTC. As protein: CASRSGDRGRNEQFF.

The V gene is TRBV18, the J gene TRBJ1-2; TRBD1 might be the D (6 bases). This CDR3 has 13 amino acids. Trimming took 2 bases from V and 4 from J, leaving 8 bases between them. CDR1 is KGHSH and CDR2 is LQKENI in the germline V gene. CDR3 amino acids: CASSPMDSYGYTF. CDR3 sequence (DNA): TGTGCCAGCTCACCAATGGACAGCTATGGCTACACCTTC.

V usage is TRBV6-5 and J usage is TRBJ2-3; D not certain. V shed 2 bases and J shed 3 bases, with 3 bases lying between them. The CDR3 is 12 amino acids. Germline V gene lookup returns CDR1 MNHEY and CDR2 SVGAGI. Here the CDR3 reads CASSYNTDTQYF. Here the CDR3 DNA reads TGTGCCAGCAGTTACAATACAGATACGCAGTATTTT.

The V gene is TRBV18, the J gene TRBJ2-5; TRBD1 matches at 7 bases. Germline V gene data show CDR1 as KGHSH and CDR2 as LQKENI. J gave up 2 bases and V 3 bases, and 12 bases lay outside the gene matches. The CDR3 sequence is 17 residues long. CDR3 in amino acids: CASSPTPTGFTQETQYF. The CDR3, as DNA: TGTGCCAGCTCACCGACTCCGACAGGGTTTACACAAGAGACCCAGTACTTC.

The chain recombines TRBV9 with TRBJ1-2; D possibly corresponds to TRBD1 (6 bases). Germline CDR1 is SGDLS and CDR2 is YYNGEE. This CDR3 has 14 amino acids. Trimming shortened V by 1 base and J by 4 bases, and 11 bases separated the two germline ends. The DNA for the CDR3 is TGTGCCAGCAGCGTACTGGGGGCGGGCTATGGCTACACCTTC. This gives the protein CASSVLGAGYGYTF.

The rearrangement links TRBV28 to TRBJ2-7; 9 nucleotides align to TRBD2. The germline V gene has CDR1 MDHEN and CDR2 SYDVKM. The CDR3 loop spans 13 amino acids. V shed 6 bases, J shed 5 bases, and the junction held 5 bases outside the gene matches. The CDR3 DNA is TGTGCCAGCAGGTTAGCGGGAGACCACGAGCAGTACTTC. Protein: CASRLAGDHEQYF.

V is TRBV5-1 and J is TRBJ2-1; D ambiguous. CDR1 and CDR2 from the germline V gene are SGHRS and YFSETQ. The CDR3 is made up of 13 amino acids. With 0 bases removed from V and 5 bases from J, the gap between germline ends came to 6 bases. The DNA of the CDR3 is TGCGCCAGCAGCTTGGTCGGAGACAATGAGCAGTTCTTC. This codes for CASSLVGDNEQFF.